The TCR beta chain under discussion was sequenced for a study of blood T cell repertoires in COVID-19. Study overall: The study drew acute and convalescent COVID-19 samples from the United States, Italy and Spain. The analysed material was cDNA or gDNA that came from T cells, B-cell-depleted T cells, or PBMCs.

The CDR3 sequence is 13 residues long. Germline CDR1 is SGHNT and CDR2 is YYREEE (reference sequence). Trimming pared 6 bases from V and 2 bases from J, leaving 11 bases between. In the original workflow: Cell counts per sample came from amplifying reference gene primers. This table comes from immunoSEQ multiplex PCR, and its TCRdb copy is limited to in-frame clones, with some not included. The V and J calls and clone size were taken over from that table, and D and trimming were inferred from the DNA. This table has roughly 150,000 clones, 80% to 90% appearing once. This receptor was taken from a woman in her sixties or seventies with active COVID-19. This chain links TRBV5-4 with TRBJ1-1; weak D call: TRBD1 (6 bases). The sample consisted of peripheral blood. Here the CDR3 reads CASKGVSNTEAFF. The CDR3 nucleotides read TGTGCCAGCAAGGGGGTATCTAACACTGAAGCTTTCTTT.